This section outlines one T cell receptor beta chain sequence together with its context. There are a few counts of this clone. There is no known antigen for this receptor. Per-base quality was not reported, and no clone a single base away is much larger than it. The library came from the immunoSEQ multiplex PCR assay. A mixture of 60 forward primers for TCR Vbeta segments and 13 reverse primers for TCR Jbeta segments was used in the multiplex PCR. Amplification of the CDR3 region of rearranged TCR beta genes was performed with a multiplex PCR assay on genomic DNA. The amplified TCR beta libraries were sequenced on the Illumina HiSeq System as 87-base-pair reads. As for the original processing: A later analysis tallied approximately 87 million unique TCR beta chains across the 666 repertoires, and around 10 million of those chains were shared by two or more donors. To remove PCR and sequencing errors, raw reads were error-corrected and collapsed into unique sequences using a nearest-neighbor algorithm that merged closely related sequences. V, D and J gene segments were assigned by aligning CDR3 sequences to IMGT reference sequences. For a sequence to be retained, a match of at least six nucleotides was required to both a V gene segment and a J gene segment. Rearrangements were called productive when the CDR3 lacked stop codons and stayed in frame with V and J; all others were non-productive. Following IMGT convention, CDR3 was defined as the stretch from the second conserved V-encoded cysteine to the conserved J-encoded phenylalanine. The earlier analysis of approximately 500 of the donors excluded sequences that lacked an unambiguous match to a single V gene segment. In an earlier analysis of 500 to 750 of the donors, V segments were called functional above 56.7% productive rearrangements and were called segregating when the between-donor standard deviation exceeded 5%. A statistical classification framework was built for diagnosing cytomegalovirus status from the catalog of TCR beta chain sequences. In a later analysis, TCR nucleotide sequences were compared against IMGT/GENE-DB human TR gene sequences so that V and J genes could be assigned. A later analysis assigned CDR3 sequences and most-parsimonious VDJ recombination scenarios with the TCRdist pipeline. In a later analysis, every TCR beta chain was defined by the combination of its CDR3 amino acid sequence and its V-gene family, and reads without a unique V-gene family were dropped. In a later analysis, approximately 640 highly shared, low-generation-probability nucleotide sequences were removed to address suspected cross-contamination and a sequencing artifact. For each public chain, a later analysis derived a clonal expansion index from normalized ranks of inferred template counts within each repertoire. In a later analysis, generation probabilities were computed with a VDJ recombination model fitted to out-of-frame rearrangements, and the resulting probabilities were checked against IGoR. Hypergeometric tests were used in a later analysis to score TCR-TCR, TCR-HLA and TCR-CMV co-occurrence, with a repertoire-size bias correction applied to the TCR pairs. False discovery rates were estimated in a later analysis by permuting HLA or CMV assignments 20 times. A later analysis grouped co-occurring TCRs with DBSCAN, adding TCRdist sequence similarity when clustering within HLA-allele-positive subsets. Co-occurrence clustering excluded repertoires with fewer than 30,000 or more than 120,000 public chains, plus five with anomalous nucleotide sharing. This immuneACCESS table, as held by TCRdb, lists in-frame sequences with V and J called but not all clones. Of the missing ones, under half trace to an unresolved V gene in checked studies; the others have no known cause. V, J and clone size are those of that table, while D and trimming were read from the DNA. This sample lists some 120,000 clones; around 82% were detected once. Of the sample, around 1.2% is held by the ten largest clones.

The cohort consisted of hundreds of healthy bone marrow donors. At the time of sampling, all cohort members were nominally healthy, though unrecorded immune exposures were likely present. The donor was CMV seronegative and belonged to the group of 320 or so seronegative cohort members. A peripheral blood sample was provided by each donor, and peripheral blood mononuclear cells were used for TCR beta sequencing. The Qiagen DNeasy Blood Extraction Kit was used to extract genomic DNA from the blood cell samples. Trimming removed 1 base from V and 5 bases from J, leaving 10 bases between the germline ends. The germline V gene specifies SGHTA as CDR1 and FQGTGA as CDR2. The CDR3 goes from the cysteine to the phenylalanine over 14 residues. Just CDR3 DNA is preserved here, 42 bases in frame from base 1. The data are from a study of cytomegalovirus exposure and HLA in healthy donors (dated by TCRdb to the late 2010s). At the level of the whole study: According to an earlier analysis of 587 of the donors, roughly 180 million T cells yielded some 120 million unique TCR beta sequences and about 300 Gb of sequence data. An early release covering 550 to 650 HLA-typed donors comprised about 320 gigabases of sequencing data and tens of millions of unique TCR sequences. Of the 398 genotyped donors, roughly 76% were placed in the genetic ancestry cluster associated with self-reported Caucasian donors. The study was designed to test whether signatures of past pathogen exposure could be identified by cataloging public T cell receptors. The study used immunosequencing to profile the T cell repertoires of more than 650 subjects and linked those repertoires to cytomegalovirus serostatus. Along with the roughly 710-subject first cohort, a separate validation cohort of over 90 different subjects was used. To predict cytomegalovirus infection status, the study combined high-throughput TCR immunosequencing, statistical association of individual TCRs with disease status, and machine learning. A later analysis re-analyzed previously published TCR beta repertoires from 600 to 850 donors and added high-resolution HLA genotyping to study TCR occurrence patterns. Rather than using new phenotypic data, the later analysis identified candidate immune exposures from TCR beta sequences and from how often those sequences occurred across donors. In an earlier analysis of a few hundred of the donors, high-throughput TCR beta sequencing was used to judge whether each TCR beta V gene segment behaved as functional or pseudogenic. Donor age, sex, ethnicity and CMV serostatus were collected together with the repertoire data. Genome-wide SNP genotypes for about three fifths of the 666 donors were used in a later genetic analysis, which treated that subset as a discovery cohort. Every repertoire in the discovery cohort had been generated on one and the same sequencing platform. HLA typing included class I and class II loci at four-digit resolution. The number of donors typed differed by locus, with roughly 629-640 for A, B, C, DRB1 and DQB1, more than 500 for DQA1, 600 to 610 for DPA1, and 400 to 490 for DPB1. Roughly five DR-DQ haplotypes were handled as single units for association and clustering because linkage in the cohort was strong. Among around 400 genotyped donors of the cohort, an average of roughly 230,000 unique TCR beta nucleotide sequences was sequenced per donor, of which approximately 19% were non-productive.

Study-wide findings and limitations: Across donors, most TCR sequences were observed very rarely, whereas some public TCRs were present in many individuals. Cytomegalovirus status was reported to be diagnosed by the classifier with high specificity and sensitivity in both the original and validation cohorts. Compared with the roughly 720-donor mean, donors in an Asian-associated ancestry cluster had fewer N-insertions in productive TCRs, according to a later genetic analysis. Strong co-occurrence of HLA alleles, especially DR and DQ, made assigning TCR associations to individual alleles difficult. A cluster of highly shared sequence variants was judged likely to represent a technical artifact of the sequencing pipeline. It was suggested by the authors that the approach could potentially be generalized to other disease states and immunological phenotypes. The only immune exposure information available for the cohort was CMV serostatus. A total of around 150 TCR beta chains were listed by the study as associated with cytomegalovirus. Several of the top co-occurrence clusters appeared to be linked to parvovirus B19, influenza, CMV and Epstein-Barr virus, according to a later analysis. A later analysis found that TCR association rates varied across HLA loci, with DRB1 alleles showing the most associated TCRs and HLA-C alleles the fewest. In an earlier analysis of some 550 of the donors, most TCR beta V segments were observed in productive rearrangements about 87% or about 30% of the time, broadly matching IMGT annotations. Only TCR beta chains were sequenced in this cohort, and the absence of alpha or paired-chain data limited detectable features. In vitro tests confirmed that a few of the cytomegalovirus-associated TCR beta chains recognize cytomegalovirus antigens. Because HLA typing was missing for some donors at each locus, association tests included only the typed subset. In a later genetic analysis, a missense DCLRE1C variant was associated with V-gene and J-gene trimming of TCR beta chains, and the association was replicated in an independent cohort. A further reported finding was that TCR beta sequences accurately predicted the HLA-A and HLA-B alleles for most subjects in the first cohort. Sequencing depth was assumed to be roughly uniform across donors in the presence/absence analyses, though that assumption may not hold. Specific HLA alleles were associated with roughly 17,000 TCR beta sequences at a false discovery rate of 0.05 in a later analysis. Some IMGT-functional V segments, including TRBV6-2 and TRBV6-3, could not be distinguished by the 87-base-pair reads and were therefore excluded. A later analysis found that HLA-associated TCR beta chains were more clonally expanded and had lower generation probabilities than equally common non-associated chains. Because counts were too low, roughly 16 rarely observed V segments, including chromosome 9 orphons, were excluded from the earlier analysis of 587 of the donors. Correlated functional status among segregating V segments might be attributable to linkage disequilibrium, but an unknown experimental factor could not be ruled out. In a later analysis, most CMV-associated TCR beta chains were found to appear HLA-restricted, with HLA associations seemingly driven largely by CMV exposure.

The receptor was derived from a man in his fifties or sixties in good health and CMV-seronegative. The chain employs TRBV7-3 and TRBJ2-3, with an unclear D gene assignment. Sequencing input: PBMCs. The sequenced DNA is TGTGCCAGCAGCTTAAGTTCGTTTTTAGATACGCAGTATTTT. This gives the protein CASSLSSFLDTQYF.